This T cell receptor beta chain was retrieved from a study of CD8+CD57+ T cells in acquired aplastic anemia. Study-wide points: The same twenty-nine CD8+ CDR3 sequences occurred in patients and in controls.

Of note for this clonotype: Its specificity is unknown. Sequence at one end of the junction differs from germline and may be a read error.

Researchers used genomic DNA as the template to profile TCR beta VDJ and CDR3. MiXCR was run by TCRdb on the reads, yielding one entry per CDR3 protein. The sample lists approximately 260,000 distinct CDR3 sequences, 82% occurring once. CD8+CD57+ cell expansion had been shown by flow cytometry in patients chosen for sequencing. This receptor was identified in a human donor with aplastic anemia. Material: sorted CD4+, CD8+, or CD8+CD57+ T cells (not recorded which) from PBMCs.

The CDR3 protein is CASSDRGTGEVF. The CDR3 bases are TGTGCCAGTAGTGACCGCGGGACAGGGGAAGTCTTC. The gene calls are TRBV19 and TRBJ2-7; 10 bases map to TRBD1. The germline V gene encodes CDR1 LNHDA and CDR2 SQIVND (reference sequence). The CDR3 covers 12 residues.